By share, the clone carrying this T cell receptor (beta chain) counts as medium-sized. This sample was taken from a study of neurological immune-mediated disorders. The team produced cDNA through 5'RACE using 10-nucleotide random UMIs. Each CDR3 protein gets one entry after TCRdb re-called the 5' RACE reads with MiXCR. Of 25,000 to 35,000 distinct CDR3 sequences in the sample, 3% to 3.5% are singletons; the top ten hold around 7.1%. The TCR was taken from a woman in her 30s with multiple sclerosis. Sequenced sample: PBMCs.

CDR3 loop: CATSRFHRGNTDTQYF. DNA for the CDR3: TGTGCCACCAGCAGATTCCACAGAGGGAACACAGATACGCAGTATTTT. The rearrangement links TRBV15 to TRBJ2-3; maybe TRBD2 (5 bases). Germline V gene sequence: CDR1 LNHNV, CDR2 YYDKDF (reference sequence). The CDR3 covers 16 residues. The V end lost 2 bases, the J end lost 2 bases, and 14 bases lay between the germline ends.